One sample yielded the 24 T cell receptor beta chains listed below, sequenced in a study of blood T cell repertoires in COVID-19. Generated by immunoSEQ multiplex PCR, the TCRdb table keeps only in-frame clones and is missing some. The data show about 150,000 clones, roughly three quarters seen once. Sequencing used peripheral blood. The receptors stem from a man in his forties or fifties with active or convalescent COVID-19.

The chain has TRBV28 and TRBJ1-4, with D hard to call. The CDR3 has 15 residues. The V end was cut by 5 bases, the J end by 3 bases, with 13 bases between. Germline lookup yields CDR1 MDHEN and CDR2 SYDVKM. CDR3 protein: CASSLDGLANEKLFF. In DNA form, the CDR3 reads TGTGCCAGCAGTCTCGACGGGTTAGCTAATGAAAAACTGTTTTTT.

The chain links TRBV27 to TRBJ2-7, with TRBD1 identical over 7 bases. V lost 6 bases, J lost 0 bases, and 8 bases stayed unmatched. Germline assignment: CDR1 MNHEY and CDR2 SMNVEV (reference sequence). CDR3 length equals 15 residues. CDR3 bases: TGTGCCAGCAGCCAAAAAGGGACAGCCTCCTACGAGCAGTACTTC. This codes for CASSQKGTASYEQYF.

The rearrangement joins TRBV24-1 to TRBJ2-5; D call uncertain. The CDR3 has 12 amino acids. V lost 5 bases, J lost 4 bases, and 7 bases lay in between. CDR1 KGHDR and CDR2 SFDVKD come from the germline V gene. CDR3 nucleotides: TGTGCCACCAGTGCCCTGTCAGAGACCCAGTACTTC. Translation gives CATSALSETQYF.

The V call is TRBV23-1, the J call TRBJ2-5, with D unclear. TRBV23-1 is reported as an ORF; its role is uncertain. The CDR3 is 16 residues long. V was pared by 2 bases and J by 1 base, with 14 bases between. Here the CDR3 reads CASSQPCGAFQETQYF. CDR3 sequence (DNA): TGCGCCAGCAGTCAACCCTGCGGAGCGTTCCAAGAGACCCAGTACTTC.

The gene calls are TRBV4-1 and TRBJ2-1; a possible D gene is TRBD1 (5 bases). Germline V CDR1 and CDR2: MGHRA, YSYEKL. The CDR3 has 17 amino acids. Trimming pared 0 bases from V and 0 bases from J, leaving 12 bases between. The CDR3 DNA reads TGCGCCAGCAGCCAAGAAGGGATGGGGCGCTCCTACAATGAGCAGTTCTTC. Translated, it gives CASSQEGMGRSYNEQFF.

The chain links TRBV2 to TRBJ2-5, with TRBD2 as a possible D gene (7 bases). V lost 11 bases to trimming and J lost 4 bases, with 11 bases between them. This CDR3 region has 11 residues. Looked up from germline, CDR1 is SNHLY and CDR2 is FYNNEI. In DNA, the CDR3 is TGTGCCGAAGGGGGGGGAGAGACCCAGTACTTC. This translates into CAEGGGETQYF.

The V gene is TRBV23-1, the J gene TRBJ2-4, with D possibly matching TRBD2 (5 bases). Being an ORF, TRBV23-1 has a function that is uncertain. V shed 0 bases and J shed 0 bases, with 12 bases lying between them. The CDR3 is made up of 17 amino acids. For the CDR3, the DNA is TGCGCCAGCAGTCAATCCGTCGGGATCCTAGCCAAAAACATTCAGTACTTC. It translates to CASSQSVGILAKNIQYF.

This clone showed up just a few times. The rearrangement uses TRBV4-2 and TRBJ2-5; 8 bases match TRBD2. CDR3 length: 14 residues. The germline V gene has CDR1 LGHNA and CDR2 YNFKEQ. J was trimmed by 5 bases and V by 4 bases; bases with no gene match: 6. Here the CDR3 DNA reads TGTGCCAGCAGCCGGACTAGCTACCGGGAGACCCAGTACTTC. This codes for CASSRTSYRETQYF.

The chain joins TRBV11-3 to TRBJ2-2; tentative D call: TRBD2 (6 bases). Germline assignment: CDR1 SGHNT and CDR2 YENEEA. V was shortened by 5 bases and J by 2 bases, with 9 bases between the two germline ends. This CDR3 comprises 14 residues. This CDR3 reads CASSLEGNTGELFF. As DNA, the CDR3 is TGTGCCAGCAGCCTGGAGGGAAACACCGGGGAGCTGTTTTTT.

J is TRBJ2-7 and V is TRBV7-3; TRBD1 might be the D (6 bases). Trimming took 1 base from V and 3 from J, leaving 13 bases between them. The germline gives CDR1 SGHTA, CDR2 FQGTGA. This CDR3 is built from 15 residues. CDR3 sequence reads: CASSLNGGRYYEQYF. The CDR3 DNA is TGTGCCAGCAGCTTAAATGGGGGCCGGTACTACGAGCAGTACTTC.

The rearrangement uses TRBV14 and TRBJ1-3, with D unresolved. Germline V lookup: CDR1 SGHDN, CDR2 FVKESK. The V end was cut by 1 base, the J end by 4 bases, with 5 bases between. This CDR3 region has 13 residues. Written as DNA, the CDR3 is TGTGCCAGCAGCCAAGTGGGCGGAAACACCATATATTTT. It codes for CASSQVGGNTIYF.

The genes are TRBV7-9 and TRBJ1-1; TRBD1 aligns across 7 bases. V trimming: 5 bases; J trimming: 5 bases; junction bases outside the gene matches: 8. This CDR3 spans 14 amino acids. Per germline, CDR1 SEHNR and CDR2 FQNEAQ (reference sequence). DNA for the CDR3: TGTGCCAGCAGCGTACAGGGGCGATGGACTGAAGCTTTCTTT. It is translated as CASSVQGRWTEAFF.

This clone was recorded many times. The V gene is TRBV19, the J gene TRBJ2-7; tentative D call: TRBD1 (5 bases). CDR3 size: 14 residues. V was clipped by 6 bases and J by 0 bases, with 12 bases between them. CDR1 LNHDA and CDR2 SQIVND come from the germline V gene (reference sequence). The DNA for the CDR3 is TGTGCCAGTAGAGCACAGGTGAGCTCCTACGAGCAGTACTTC. Protein product: CASRAQVSSYEQYF.

The rearrangement links TRBV28 to TRBJ2-3; TRBD2 might be the D (6 bases). Germline CDR1 and CDR2: MDHEN and SYDVKM. The V gene lost 1 base and the J gene lost 1 base, with 12 bases spanning the gap. The length of the CDR3 is 16 residues. The CDR3 protein is CASSLLEGIGTDTQYF. The CDR3 coding sequence is TGTGCCAGCAGTTTATTGGAGGGTATAGGCACAGATACGCAGTATTTT.

J is TRBJ2-7 and V is TRBV5-1, with 7 bases lining up with TRBD2. Germline lookup yields CDR1 SGHRS and CDR2 YFSETQ. The CDR3 covers 15 residues. Unmatched junction bases numbered 6, after V lost 0 bases and J lost 3 bases. In DNA, the CDR3 is TGCGCCAGCAGCTTGGCCGGGGGGAGTGACTACGAGCAGTACTTC. It codes for CASSLAGGSDYEQYF.

This clone was seen a few times. The V gene is TRBV7-8, the J gene TRBJ1-5; no clear D gene. This CDR3 contains 14 residues. Germline CDR1 reads SGHVS; CDR2 reads FQNEAQ. With 5 bases removed from V and 3 bases from J, the gap between germline ends came to 11 bases. CDR3 sequence reads: CASSPRDFNQPQHF. The CDR3 region has the DNA TGTGCCAGCAGCCCTCGGGATTTCAATCAGCCCCAGCATTTT. The full variable domain, rest sourced from reference TRBV7-8 and TRBJ1-5, is GAGVSQSPRYKVAKRGQDVALRCDPISGHVSLFWYQQALGQGPEFLTYFQNEAQLDKSGLPSDRFFAERPEGSVSTLKIQRTQQEDSAVYLCASSPRDFNQPQHFGDGTRLSIL.

The chain links TRBV5-4 to TRBJ2-7, with 15 bases identical to TRBD2. The CDR3 has 17 amino acids. Trimming at V came to 4 bases and at J to 3 bases, leaving 8 bases not matched to a gene. Germline-derived CDR1 and CDR2 are SGHNT and YYREEE (reference sequence). Here the CDR3 reads CASSAGLAGGVNYEQYF. CDR3 coding DNA: TGTGCCAGCAGCGCGGGACTAGCGGGAGGTGTTAACTACGAGCAGTACTTC.

The rearrangement uses TRBV27 and TRBJ2-7, with a tentative D call TRBD1 (5 bases). V dropped 1 base and J dropped 7 bases, with 14 bases sitting between them. Germline lookup yields CDR1 MNHEY and CDR2 SMNVEV (reference sequence). The CDR3 totals 14 residues. The CDR3 here is CASSLWEQVGEQYF. Written as DNA, the CDR3 is TGTGCCAGCAGTTTATGGGAACAGGTTGGTGAGCAGTACTTC.

This clone was seen more than once but under ten times. The chain couples TRBV6-4 to TRBJ2-2; 14 nucleotides match TRBD2. Germline CDR1 MRHNA, CDR2 SNTAGT. The CDR3 is made up of 18 amino acids. The V and J ends lost 9 bases and 5 bases, in that order; junction bases with no gene match: 14. CDR3 coding DNA: TGTGCCAGGCTCACTGGGACTAGCGGGAGTAGGAGTACCGGGGAGCTGTTTTTT. Protein sequence: CARLTGTSGSRSTGELFF.

The V gene is TRBV15, the J gene TRBJ2-7, with TRBD2 identical over 7 bases. The CDR3 has 12 residues. The germline CDR1 and CDR2 sequences are LNHNV and YYDKDF (reference sequence). J lost 7 bases, V lost 5 bases, and 5 bases had no gene match. Here the CDR3 reads CATSGTIGEQYF. The CDR3 nucleotides are TGTGCCACCAGCGGGACTATAGGGGAGCAGTACTTC.

This rearrangement joins TRBV27 to TRBJ2-3; tentatively, D is TRBD2 (5 bases). CDR1 is MNHEY, CDR2 SMNVEV, per germline (reference sequence). The V gene lost 5 bases and the J gene lost 6 bases, with 21 bases spanning the gap. CDR3 length equals 16 residues. CDR3 nucleotides: TGTGCCAGCAGTCCCCACCAGGAAGCGGAGAGGGATACGCAGTATTTT. This translates into CASSPHQEAERDTQYF.

The chain uses TRBV10-1 and TRBJ2-5; the D gene is possibly TRBD2 (5 bases). The CDR3 runs 12 residues. Germline assignment: CDR1 WNHNN and CDR2 SYGVQD (reference sequence). V was pared by 9 bases and J by 4 bases, with 12 bases between. Here the CDR3 DNA reads TGCGCCAGTACTAAACTAGGAGAGACCCAGTACTTC. Translating gives CASTKLGETQYF.

The rearrangement links TRBV7-3 to TRBJ2-3; 12 bases fit TRBD2. The CDR3 contains 14 residues. After removal of 3 bases from V and 5 bases from J, the junction contained 0 bases not matched to a gene. Germline CDR1 SGHTA, CDR2 FQGTGA. The CDR3 reads CASSLGLAGDTQYF. CDR3 in DNA: TGTGCCAGCAGCTTGGGACTAGCGGGAGATACGCAGTATTTT.

CDR3 loop: CASSSLIAQEGRNMNTEAFF. CDR3 nucleotide sequence: TGTGCCAGCAGTTCCCTCATCGCCCAGGAGGGTAGGAATATGAACACTGAAGCTTTCTTT. The chain recombines TRBV28 with TRBJ1-1; no firm D call. V shed 4 bases and J shed 0 bases, with 27 bases lying between them. The CDR3 contains 20 residues. Germline V lookup: CDR1 MDHEN, CDR2 SYDVKM.